This T cell receptor (beta chain) came from a study of cytomegalovirus exposure and HLA in healthy donors. Study conclusions and caveats: Upon later analysis, TCR association rates were observed to vary by HLA locus, being highest for DRB1 and lowest for HLA-C. Published work reported that the classifier diagnosed cytomegalovirus status with high specificity and sensitivity. Earlier results showed most TCR beta V segments being productive about 87% or about 30% of the time. Three chains tied to CMV proved CMV antigen-specific in vitro.

In this sample, this clone turned up a few times. The antigen remains unidentified. V was clipped by 6 bases and J by 3 bases; unmatched bases: 11. CDR1 and CDR2 from the germline V gene are WNHNN and SYGVQD (reference sequence). The CDR3 has 15 amino acids. PCR used 60 Vbeta primers and 13 Jbeta primers. The assay was immunoSEQ multiplex PCR, and TCRdb's table has in-frame clones only and misses some. The table includes some 150,000 clones, 75% to 80% detected once. The chain carries TRBV10-1 and TRBJ2-7; 7 bases align to TRBD2. This clonotype was sampled from a man aged 40-49 years in good health and CMV-seropositive. Sequenced input: PBMCs. The DNA for the CDR3 is TGCGCCAGCAGAGAAAGGGGCGGGGGAGACTACGAGCAGTACTTC. The encoded protein is CASRERGGGDYEQYF.